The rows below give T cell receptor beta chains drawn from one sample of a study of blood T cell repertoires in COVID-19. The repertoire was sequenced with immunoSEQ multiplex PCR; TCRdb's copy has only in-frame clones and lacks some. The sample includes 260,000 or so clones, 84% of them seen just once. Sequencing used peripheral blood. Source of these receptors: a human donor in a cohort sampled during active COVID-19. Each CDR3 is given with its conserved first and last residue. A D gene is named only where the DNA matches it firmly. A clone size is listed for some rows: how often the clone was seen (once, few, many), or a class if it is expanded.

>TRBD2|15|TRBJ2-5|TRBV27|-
CASTPRPGLEETQYF
TGTGCCAGCACTCCTAGGCCGGGACTAGAAGAGACCCAGTACTTC
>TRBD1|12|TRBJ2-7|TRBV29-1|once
CSVDRGSYEQYF
TGCAGCGTTGACAGGGGGTCCTACGAGCAGTACTTC
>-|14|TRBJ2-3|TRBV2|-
CASSARPGEDTQYF
TGTGCCAGCAGCGCACGGCCGGGGGAGGATACGCAGTATTTT
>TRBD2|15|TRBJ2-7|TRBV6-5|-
CASNSNSGSSYEQYF
TGTGCCAGCAACTCAAATAGCGGGAGCTCCTACGAGCAGTACTTC
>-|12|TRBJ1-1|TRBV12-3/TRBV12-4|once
CASSFRVTEAFF
TGTGCCAGCAGTTTTCGAGTCACTGAAGCTTTCTTT
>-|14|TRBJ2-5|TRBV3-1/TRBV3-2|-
CASSQDRRVGTQYF
TGTGCCAGCAGCCAAGATAGGAGGGTAGGGACCCAGTACTTC
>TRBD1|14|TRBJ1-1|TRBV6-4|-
CASSDDRGDTEAFF
TGTGCCAGCAGTGACGACAGGGGTGACACTGAAGCTTTCTTT
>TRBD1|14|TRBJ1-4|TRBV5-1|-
CASSSDRGLEKLFF
TGCGCCAGCAGCTCGGACAGGGGGCTTGAAAAACTGTTTTTT
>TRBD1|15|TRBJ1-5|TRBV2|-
CASSELGQSNQPQHF
TGTGCCAGCAGTGAACTGGGACAGTCCAATCAGCCCCAGCATTTT
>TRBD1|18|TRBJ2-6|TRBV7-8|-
CASSLLGTGPSGANVLTF
TGTGCCAGCAGCTTATTAGGGACAGGCCCCTCTGGGGCCAACGTCCTGACTTTC
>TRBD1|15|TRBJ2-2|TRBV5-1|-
CASSLIQGAGGELFF
TGCGCCAGCAGCCTAATTCAGGGGGCCGGCGGGGAGCTGTTTTTT
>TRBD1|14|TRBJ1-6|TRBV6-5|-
CASSQGQGNLPLHF
TGTGCCAGCAGTCAGGGACAGGGGAACTTACCCCTCCACTTT
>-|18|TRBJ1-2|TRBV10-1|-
CASRNLPGLLFVVGGYTF
TGCGCCAGCAGAAACCTTCCGGGACTGCTTTTTGTTGTAGGGGGCTACACCTTC
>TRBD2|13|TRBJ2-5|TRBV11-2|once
CASSPGLVETQYF
TGTGCCAGCAGCCCGGGACTAGTGGAGACCCAGTACTTC
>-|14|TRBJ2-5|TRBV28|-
CASSYLVERETQYF
TGTGCCAGCAGTTACCTGGTCGAACGGGAGACCCAGTACTTC
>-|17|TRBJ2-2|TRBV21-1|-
CASSKERHSGRVRELFF
TGTGCCAGCAGCAAAGAAAGGCATAGCGGGAGGGTAAGGGAGCTGTTTTTT
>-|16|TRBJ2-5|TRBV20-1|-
CSASGSLLHDQETQYF
TGCAGTGCTAGTGGTTCTCTACTACATGACCAAGAGACCCAGTACTTC
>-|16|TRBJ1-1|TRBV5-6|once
CASSLVGRQTNTEAFF
TGTGCCAGCAGCTTGGTTGGTCGCCAGACTAACACTGAAGCTTTCTTT
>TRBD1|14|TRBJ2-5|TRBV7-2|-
CASSPGTGGETQYF
TGTGCCAGCAGCCCCGGGACAGGCGGTGAGACCCAGTACTTC
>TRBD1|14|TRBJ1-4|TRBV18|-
CASSPFDRAGVLFF
TGTGCCAGCTCACCTTTCGACAGGGCCGGAGTTCTGTTTTTT
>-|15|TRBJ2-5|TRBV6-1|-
CASSEAGGGQETQYF
TGTGCCAGCAGTGAAGCGGGTGGGGGGCAAGAGACCCAGTACTTC
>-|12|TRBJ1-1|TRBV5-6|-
CASSFTTGEAFF
TGTGCCAGCAGCTTTACGACAGGAGAAGCTTTCTTT
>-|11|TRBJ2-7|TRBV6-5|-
CASRGPGEQYF
TGTGCCAGCAGGGGCCCTGGGGAGCAGTACTTC
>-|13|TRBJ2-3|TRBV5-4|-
CASSLVAYNTQYF
TGTGCCAGCAGCTTGGTAGCTTACAATACGCAGTATTTT
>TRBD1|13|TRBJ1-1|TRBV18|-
CASSPGTGTEAFF
TGTGCCAGCTCACCAGGGACAGGGACTGAAGCTTTCTTT
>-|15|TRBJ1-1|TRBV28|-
CATFSAGRTNTEAFF
TGTGCCACCTTCTCGGCGGGACGAACGAACACTGAAGCTTTCTTT
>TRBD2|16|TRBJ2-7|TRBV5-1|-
CASSFIGGRGSYEQYF
TGCGCCAGCAGCTTCATCGGCGGGAGAGGCAGCTACGAGCAGTACTTC
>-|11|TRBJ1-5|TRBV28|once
CASSPDQPQHF
TGTGCCAGCAGTCCCGATCAGCCCCAGCATTTT
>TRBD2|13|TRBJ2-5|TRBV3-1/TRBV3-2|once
CASSAGAFETQYF
TGTGCCAGCAGCGCGGGAGCTTTTGAGACCCAGTACTTC
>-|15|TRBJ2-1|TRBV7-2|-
CASSSSAPALNEQFF
TGTGCCAGCAGCTCTAGCGCGCCAGCCCTCAATGAGCAGTTCTTC
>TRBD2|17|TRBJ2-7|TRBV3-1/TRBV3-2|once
CASSHRWTSGSSYEQYF
TGTGCCAGCAGCCACCGCTGGACTAGCGGGAGCTCCTACGAGCAGTACTTC
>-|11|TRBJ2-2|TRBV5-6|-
CASRSLGELFF
TGTGCCAGCAGGTCCTTGGGGGAGCTGTTTTTT
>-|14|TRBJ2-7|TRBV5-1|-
CASSPRDTLYEQYF
TGCGCCAGCAGTCCCCGGGACACCCTCTACGAGCAGTACTTC
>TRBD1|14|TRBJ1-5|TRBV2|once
CASSDDRGNQPQHF
TGTGCCAGCAGTGACGACAGGGGCAATCAGCCCCAGCATTTT
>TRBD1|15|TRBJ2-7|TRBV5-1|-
CASSLFGTGLYEQYF
TGCGCCAGCAGCTTGTTTGGGACAGGGTTATACGAGCAGTACTTC
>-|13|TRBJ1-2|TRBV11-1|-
CASSTRQSYGYTF
TGTGCCAGCAGCACACGACAGAGCTATGGCTACACCTTC
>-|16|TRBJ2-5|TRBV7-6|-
CASSLVVAGWRETQYF
TGTGCCAGCAGCTTAGTTGTCGCGGGATGGAGGGAGACCCAGTACTTC
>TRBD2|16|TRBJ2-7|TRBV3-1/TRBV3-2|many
CASSPGLAGGSYEQYF
TGTGCCAGCAGTCCCGGACTAGCGGGGGGATCCTACGAGCAGTACTTC
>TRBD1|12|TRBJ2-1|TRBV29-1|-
CSVDRVGNEQFF
TGCAGCGTCGACAGGGTCGGCAATGAGCAGTTCTTC
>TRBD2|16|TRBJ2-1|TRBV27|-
CASSLRELAGSDEQFF
TGTGCCAGCAGTTTACGGGAGCTAGCGGGATCCGATGAGCAGTTCTTC